These 8 T cell receptor beta chains share one sample of origin, sequenced in a study of blood T cells in healthy people across ages. Next came a second PCR, run for about 7 to 12 cycles, which used a sample-barcoded 5' primer along with a J-beta primer mix. TCRdb independently ran MiXCR on the 5' RACE reads; one entry per CDR3 protein. In the table there are roughly 650,000 distinct CDR3 sequences, roughly 32% of which are singletons. The sequenced material came from blood. The receptors originated from a woman at least 80 years old in good health.

This clonotype was counted only a few times. This may come from a read error, since a much larger clone is one base off. This chain connects TRBV5-1 to TRBJ2-1; D is uncertain. The V gene's germline CDR1 is SGHRS and CDR2 YFSETQ. The CDR3 sequence is 14 residues long. Trimming shortened V by 4 bases and J by 9 bases, and 17 bases separated the two germline ends. CDR3 bases: TGCGCCAGCAGCGTGACGACTCTTCCGACTGAGCAGTTCTTC. Protein sequence: CASSVTTLPTEQFF.

Notes on this clonotype: A read error may explain this, as a much larger clone is one base away. The CDR3 bases are TGTGCCAGCAGCTCCTGGGGGCAGTGCGTTTCTAGCACAGATACGCAGTATTTT. It translates to CASSSWGQCVSSTDTQYF. The chain is built from TRBV7-2 and TRBJ2-3; tentatively, D is TRBD1 (6 bases). V lost 4 bases to trimming and J lost 0 bases, with 20 bases between them. Germline CDR1 is SGHTA and CDR2 is FQGNSA. This CDR3 has 18 residues.

This clonotype was seen just once. One end of the junction is discordant with germline, which a read error may explain. This chain links TRBV18 with TRBJ1-5; D remains unclear. The germline V gene has CDR1 KGHSH and CDR2 LQKENI. The CDR3 is 15 residues long. CDR3: CASSPEGNSDQPRHF. Written as DNA, the CDR3 is TGTGCCAGCTCACCAGAGGGAAATAGCGATCAGCCCCGGCATTTT.

This rearrangement joins TRBV29-1 to TRBJ1-1; D gene ambiguous. V gave up 4 bases and J gave up 2 bases, with 11 bases separating them. The germline gives CDR1 SQVTM, CDR2 ANQGSEA. The CDR3 spans 13 residues. As DNA, the CDR3 is TGCAGCGTTGCGGGGAGGGCTAACACTGAAGCTTTCTTT. Protein product: CSVAGRANTEAFF.

The chain employs TRBV30 and TRBJ2-5; 8 bases align to TRBD2. J was trimmed by 2 bases and V by 4 bases; bases with no gene match: 12. CDR3 length equals 16 residues. The germline V gene has CDR1 GTSNPN and CDR2 SVGIG (reference sequence). In nucleotides, the CDR3 is TGTGCCTGGACGACTAGCGCCTGGGGCCCACAAGAGACCCAGTACTTC. Encoded protein: CAWTTSAWGPQETQYF.

This clonotype has at least ten counts. J is TRBJ2-3 and V is TRBV7-3; 13 bases fit TRBD2. CDR1 SGHTA and CDR2 FQGTGA come from the germline V gene. V gave up 4 bases and J gave up 4 bases; unmatched junction bases: 2. CDR3 length equals 15 residues. The CDR3 region has the DNA TGTGCCAGCAGCTCAGGACTAGCGGGGGCAGATACGCAGTATTTT. Protein sequence: CASSSGLAGADTQYF.

This clonotype was counted ten times or more. This sequence may be a read error, since a much larger clone differs from it by one base. The chain has TRBV29-1 and TRBJ2-5; D remains unclear. There are 13 residues in the CDR3. Germline CDR1 and CDR2: SQVTM and ANQGSEA. Trimming shortened V by 1 base and J by 11 bases, and 17 bases separated the two germline ends. CDR3 residues: CSVEGPRIAEQYF. CDR3 sequence (DNA): TGCAGCGTTGAAGGACCTCGAATCGCTGAGCAGTACTTC.

Many counts were recorded for this clonotype. V usage is TRBV4-2 and J usage is TRBJ2-7; the D call may be TRBD1 or TRBD2 (5 bases each). The germline gives CDR1 LGHNA, CDR2 YNFKEQ. V dropped 8 bases and J dropped 3 bases, with 11 bases sitting between them. The CDR3 has 12 amino acids. The CDR3 DNA reads as TGTGCCAGCGGCAGGGCGGGCTACGAGCAGTACTTC. Its protein product is CASGRAGYEQYF.